Only one count was recorded for the clone carrying this T cell receptor beta chain. The V gene's germline CDR1 is MNHEY and CDR2 SVGEGT. V trimming: 0 bases; J trimming: 8 bases; junction bases outside the gene matches: 8. This CDR3 is built from 15 residues. This entry is derived from a study of blood T cell repertoires in COVID-19. Study-level information: Samples of COVID-19 (acute and convalescent) were obtained from the United States, Italy and Spain. Sources were T cells, B-cell-depleted T cells, or PBMCs; the material itself was cDNA or gDNA.

In the study's own analysis: Reference gene primer amplification gave nucleated cell count estimates. Some clones are missing from TCRdb's copy, which holds only in-frame ones; the method was immunoSEQ multiplex PCR. V, J and clone size were drawn from that table, and D and trimming were deduced from the DNA. This sample has around 260,000 clones, with approximately 88% found just once. Patients of the Seattle cohort, enrolled during active infection, were followed longitudinally. J is TRBJ1-2 and V is TRBV6-2 or TRBV6-3; 8 bases fit TRBD1. Sequenced: peripheral blood. This sequence was found in a woman between 70 and 85 years old with COVID-19, enrolled during active disease. CDR3 DNA: TGTGCCAGCAGTTACTCATCAGGGGGCGGCGGCGGCTACACCTTC. Its translation is CASSYSSGGGGGYTF.